The 26 T cell receptor beta chains given below trace back to one sample, sequenced in a study of T-cell reconstitution after alpha-beta-depleted transplantation in children. Unique molecular identifiers were used in preparing the TCRbeta library. TCRdb passed the PCR reads through MiXCR, listing each CDR3 protein once. The sample lists some 300,000 distinct CDR3 sequences, roughly 9.1% occurring once. The source was PBMCs, collected before TCRalphabeta/CD19-depleted stem cell transplant. All receptors derive from a boy less than two years old with acute myeloid leukemia, due to receive a stem cell transplant.

This clonotype was observed a handful of times. V usage is TRBV5-6 and J usage is TRBJ1-6, with D hard to call. V was trimmed by 1 base and J by 0 bases, leaving 23 bases between them. Germline CDR1 is SGHDT and CDR2 is YYEEEE. CDR3 size: 21 residues. The CDR3 DNA follows: TGTGCCAGCAGCTTGAGAATCTACCACCGTCCATTAGGCTCCTATAATTCACCCCTCCACTTT. This gives the protein CASSLRIYHRPLGSYNSPLHF.

This clonotype was observed many times. This CDR3 is CATSRDESGPEAFF. In nucleotides, the CDR3 is TGTGCCACCAGCAGAGATGAGAGCGGCCCTGAAGCTTTCTTT. V and J are TRBV15 and TRBJ1-1, with D hard to call. Germline CDR1 and CDR2: LNHNV and YYDKDF (reference sequence). Trimming removed 0 bases at V and 6 bases at J, with 11 bases between. This CDR3 is built from 14 residues. The full variable domain, rest sourced from reference TRBV15 and TRBJ1-1, is DAMVIQNPRYQVTQFGKPVTLSCSQTLNHNVMYWYQQKSSQAPKLLFHYYDKDFNNEADTPDNFQSRRPNTSFCFLDIRSPGLGDTAMYLCATSRDESGPEAFFGQGTRLTVV.

This clonotype was seen at least ten times. The V and J genes are TRBV5-1 and TRBJ2-2, with no clear D. CDR3 size: 15 residues. Trimming took off 0 bases at V and 0 bases at J, with 6 bases between the two ends. Germline V lookup: CDR1 SGHRS, CDR2 YFSETQ. This chain's CDR3 is CASSLGRPNTGELFF. Here the CDR3 DNA reads TGCGCCAGCAGCTTGGGCCGACCGAACACCGGGGAGCTGTTTTTT.

In this sample, this clonotype turned up many times. This chain links TRBV20-1 with TRBJ1-2; D possibly corresponds to TRBD1 (5 bases). Germline CDR1 DFQATT, CDR2 SNEGSKA (reference sequence). V dropped 3 bases and J dropped 8 bases, with 13 bases sitting between them. This CDR3 comprises 12 residues. The CDR3: CSASEGIWGYTF. Written as DNA, the CDR3 is TGCAGTGCTAGTGAGGGGATTTGGGGCTACACCTTC.

The V call is TRBV11-2, the J call TRBJ2-3, with a tentative D call TRBD1 (5 bases). The V end lost 0 bases, the J end lost 9 bases, and 10 bases lay between the germline ends. The CDR3 is 13 amino acids. Germline V CDR1 and CDR2: SGHAT, FQNNGV. This CDR3 reads CASSLDPGLTQYF. In nucleotides, the CDR3 is TGTGCCAGCAGCTTAGATCCAGGGCTCACGCAGTATTTT. The whole variable domain, remainder taken from reference TRBV11-2 and TRBJ2-3, is EAGVAQSPRYKIIEKRQSVAFWCNPISGHATLYWYQQILGQGPKLLIQFQNNGVVDDSQLPKDRFSAERLKGVDSTLKIQPAKLEDSAVYLCASSLDPGLTQYFGPGTRLTVL.

This clonotype was observed at least ten times. The gene calls are TRBV7-6 and TRBJ1-4; 9 bases fit TRBD1. The ends lost 1 base at V and 5 bases at J; junction bases unmatched: 5. CDR3 length equals 16 residues. Germline values: CDR1 SGHVS, CDR2 FNYEAQ. This CDR3 reads CASSLGYRGRNEKLFF. The CDR3 coding sequence is TGTGCCAGCAGCTTAGGATACAGGGGGCGAAATGAAAAACTGTTTTTT.

The rearrangement links TRBV19 to TRBJ2-6; D call uncertain. This CDR3 has 12 amino acids. V dropped 10 bases and J dropped 1 base, with 5 bases sitting between them. In germline, CDR1 is LNHDA, CDR2 SQIVND (reference sequence). This CDR3 reads CATESGANVLTF. In DNA, the CDR3 is TGTGCCACTGAATCTGGGGCCAACGTCCTGACTTTC.

This clonotype was recorded at least ten times. The chain employs TRBV5-1 and TRBJ2-5, with D perhaps TRBD2 (6 bases). CDR1 is SGHRS, CDR2 YFSETQ, per germline. V was shortened by 0 bases and J by 4 bases, with 10 bases between the two germline ends. This CDR3 contains 14 residues. CDR3 DNA sequence: TGCGCCAGCAGCTTGGTTTTCGGGGGAGAGACCCAGTACTTC. This gives the protein CASSLVFGGETQYF.

This sequence joins TRBV7-2 and TRBJ2-7; maybe TRBD1 (5 bases). This CDR3 is 14 amino acids long. CDR1 is SGHTA and CDR2 is FQGNSA in the germline V gene. V was pared by 9 bases and J by 0 bases, with 15 bases between. In DNA, the CDR3 is TGTGCCAGTAAAAGGGGTCGCAGCTCCTACGAGCAGTACTTC. Residues: CASKRGRSSYEQYF. The complete variable domain, with remaining parts taken from reference TRBV7-2 and TRBJ2-7, reads GAGVSQSPSNKVTEKGKDVELRCDPISGHTALYWYRQSLGQGLEFLIYFQGNSAPDKSGLPSDRFSAERTGGSVSTLTIQRTQQEDSAVYLCASKRGRSSYEQYFGPGTRLTVT.

There are many counts of this clonotype. V gene TRBV7-9 combines with J gene TRBJ1-4; D may be TRBD1 (6 bases). Germline assignment: CDR1 SEHNR and CDR2 FQNEAQ (reference sequence). Between the trimmed V and J ends, which lost 5 bases and 4 bases, there was a span of 17 bases. CDR3 length: 16 amino acids. As DNA, the CDR3 is TGTGCCAGCAGCCCATGGGGCCAGGGGCGTAATGAAAAACTGTTTTTT. Translated: CASSPWGQGRNEKLFF.

This clonotype was seen ten or more times. The chain employs TRBV5-5 and TRBJ1-5, with 7 bases aligning to TRBD1. With 2 bases clipped from V and 4 bases from J, the junction kept 3 bases outside the gene matches. Germline CDR1 is SGHKS and CDR2 is YYEKEE (reference sequence). The CDR3 has 14 amino acids. The chain's CDR3 is CASSLGGWNQPQHF. In DNA, the CDR3 is TGTGCCAGCAGCTTAGGGGGCTGGAATCAGCCCCAGCATTTT.

The V and J genes are TRBV18 and TRBJ1-5; D is perhaps TRBD1 (6 bases). The CDR3 covers 14 residues. Trimming left V 8 bases short and J 6 bases short, with 17 bases between. Germline CDR1 is KGHSH and CDR2 is LQKENI. The CDR3 sequence: CASSKGGGSQPQHF. The CDR3 coding sequence is TGTGCCAGCAGCAAGGGGGGGGGCTCTCAGCCCCAGCATTTT.

The sample holds many counts of this clonotype. This chain links TRBV15 with TRBJ2-2; D is unclear. V dropped 5 bases and J dropped 6 bases, with 10 bases sitting between them. The CDR3 is 13 amino acids. Germline V gene lookup returns CDR1 LNHNV and CDR2 YYDKDF (reference sequence). CDR3 loop: CATSPSYPGELFF. CDR3 sequence (DNA): TGTGCCACCAGCCCTTCGTACCCCGGGGAGCTGTTTTTT.

This clonotype was observed a handful of times. The chain is built from TRBV27 and TRBJ2-2; unclear D gene. The CDR3 totals 11 residues. CDR1 and CDR2 from the germline V gene are MNHEY and SMNVEV (reference sequence). The ends were cut back, 6 bases at V and 5 bases at J, with 4 bases in the middle. The CDR3 sequence: CASSKTGELFF. The CDR3 DNA sequence: TGTGCCAGCAGCAAGACCGGGGAGCTGTTTTTT.

There are many counts of this clonotype. The rearrangement uses TRBV10-3 and TRBJ2-1, with 12 bases aligning to TRBD1. V trimming: 2 bases; J trimming: 12 bases; junction bases outside the gene matches: 5. The CDR3 sequence is 14 residues long. Germline CDR1 is ENHRY and CDR2 is SYGVKD. The CDR3 sequence: CAISEKGQGAPQFF. In DNA form, the CDR3 reads TGTGCCATCAGTGAGAAGGGACAGGGGGCGCCGCAGTTCTTC.

This clonotype was seen at least ten times. The chain uses TRBV4-3 and TRBJ1-2, with a weak D call TRBD1 (5 bases). This CDR3 is 13 amino acids long. V lost 1 base and J 4 bases, leaving 7 bases between the germline ends. Germline V gene data show CDR1 as LGHNA and CDR2 as YSLEER. The CDR3 protein is CASSQGTGYGYTF. CDR3 nucleotides: TGCGCCAGCAGCCAAGGAACAGGCTATGGCTACACCTTC.

This clonotype was observed a handful of times. The J gene is TRBJ1-5, the V gene TRBV12-3 or TRBV12-4; D is uncertain. V was pared by 7 bases and J by 2 bases, with 15 bases between. The CDR3 is 15 residues long. The CDR3 DNA follows: TGTGCCAGCATTACGGACCTCGACGGCAATCAGCCCCAGCATTTT. Protein product: CASITDLDGNQPQHF.

This clonotype was observed many times. This chain connects TRBV12-3 or TRBV12-4 to TRBJ2-1, with D possibly TRBD2 on 6 matching bases. The ends were cut back, 6 bases at V and 0 bases at J, with 9 bases in the middle. The CDR3 contains 14 residues. The CDR3 DNA sequence: TGTGCCAGCAGCCAGACTAGCTCCTACAATGAGCAGTTCTTC. Its translation is CASSQTSSYNEQFF.

About this clonotype itself: A read error is possible here, since a much larger clone lies one base away. The rearrangement uses TRBV7-3 and TRBJ2-1; tentative D call: TRBD1 (6 bases). The germline V gene encodes CDR1 SGHTA and CDR2 FQGTGA. The CDR3 is made up of 15 amino acids. CDR3 nucleotide sequence: TGTGCCAGCAGCTTATTAGGGGGAGCCCCCAATGACCAGTTCTTC. This sequence encodes CASSLLGGAPNDQFF.

This clonotype has at least ten counts. CDR3: CSVEDGGTNQPQHF. CDR3 bases: TGCAGCGTTGAAGATGGCGGCACTAATCAGCCCCAGCATTTT. The chain carries TRBV29-1 and TRBJ1-5; no reliable D call. The CDR3 is 14 amino acids. Trimming pared 0 bases from V and 4 bases from J, leaving 10 bases between. CDR1 is SQVTM and CDR2 is ANQGSEA in the germline V gene.

CDR3: CASSIGRAYQFF. In DNA, the CDR3 is TGTGCCAGTAGTATCGGGAGGGCCTATCAGTTCTTC. The chain has TRBV19 and TRBJ2-1; 8 bases line up with TRBD2. The length of the CDR3 is 12 residues. CDR1 LNHDA and CDR2 SQIVND come from the germline V gene (reference sequence). The ends lost 3 bases at V and 13 bases at J; junction bases unmatched: 5.

This clonotype was seen repeatedly, ten times or more. The rearrangement joins TRBV7-9 to TRBJ2-3; 8 positions match TRBD2. Germline CDR1 SEHNR, CDR2 FQNEAQ (reference sequence). Trimming at V came to 3 bases and at J to 2 bases, leaving 4 bases not matched to a gene. CDR3 length: 15 residues. The CDR3 region is CASSLGLGITDTQYF. In DNA form, the CDR3 reads TGTGCCAGCAGCTTGGGACTAGGAATCACAGATACGCAGTATTTT.

This clonotype was seen repeatedly, ten times or more. The chain joins TRBV28 to TRBJ2-1; 14 nucleotides agree with TRBD2. CDR3 length equals 16 residues. V trimming: 4 bases; J trimming: 2 bases; junction bases outside the gene matches: 1. Germline V lookup: CDR1 MDHEN, CDR2 SYDVKM. The CDR3 loop reads CASSSTSGRAYNEQFF. CDR3 bases: TGTGCCAGCAGTTCGACTAGCGGGAGGGCCTACAATGAGCAGTTCTTC. The complete variable domain, with remaining parts taken from reference TRBV28 and TRBJ2-1, reads DVKVTQSSRYLVKRTGEKVFLECVQDMDHENMFWYRQDPGLGLRLIYFSYDVKMKEKGDIPEGYSVSREKKERFSLILESASTNQTSMYLCASSSTSGRAYNEQFFGPGTRLTVL.

The V call is TRBV24-1, the J call TRBJ2-7, with 10 bases identical to TRBD1. Germline V gives CDR1 KGHDR, CDR2 SFDVKD. V gave up 7 bases and J gave up 4 bases; unmatched junction bases: 9. The CDR3 spans 15 residues. CDR3 bases: TGTGCCACCAGCGATACCGGGACAGGGGTATACGAGCAGTACTTC. Translating it yields CATSDTGTGVYEQYF.

This clonotype was counted at least ten times. V is TRBV7-8 and J is TRBJ2-5; the D call may be TRBD1 or TRBD2 (7 bases each). Germline CDR1 and CDR2: SGHVS and FQNEAQ. This CDR3 is built from 14 residues. Trimming took off 7 bases at V and 3 bases at J, with 15 bases between the two ends. The CDR3 sequence: CASTRQGGEETQYF. Here the CDR3 DNA reads TGTGCCAGCACCCGACAGGGAGGGGAAGAGACCCAGTACTTC.

The chain employs TRBV20-1 and TRBJ2-1; TRBD1 might be the D (6 bases). V lost 3 bases, J lost 4 bases, and 16 bases lay in between. Germline V CDR1 and CDR2: DFQATT, SNEGSKA (reference sequence). The CDR3 is made up of 15 amino acids. CDR3 coding DNA: TGCAGTGCTAGTCTATACGGGACACCTTACAATGAGCAGTTCTTC. Its translation is CSASLYGTPYNEQFF.